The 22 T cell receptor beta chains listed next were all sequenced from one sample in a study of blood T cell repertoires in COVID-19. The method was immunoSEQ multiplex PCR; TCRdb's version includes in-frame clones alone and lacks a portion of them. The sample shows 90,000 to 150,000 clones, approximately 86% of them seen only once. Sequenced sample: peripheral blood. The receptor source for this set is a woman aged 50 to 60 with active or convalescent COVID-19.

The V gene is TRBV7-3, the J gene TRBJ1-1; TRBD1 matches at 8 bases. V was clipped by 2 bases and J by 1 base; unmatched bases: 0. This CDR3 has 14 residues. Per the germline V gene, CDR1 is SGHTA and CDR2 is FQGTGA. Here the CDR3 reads CASSLQGANTEAFF. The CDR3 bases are TGTGCCAGCAGCTTACAGGGGGCGAACACTGAAGCTTTCTTT.

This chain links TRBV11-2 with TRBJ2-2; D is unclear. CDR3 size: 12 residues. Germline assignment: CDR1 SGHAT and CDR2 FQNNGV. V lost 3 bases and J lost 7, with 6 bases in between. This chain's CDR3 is CASSFSVGELFF. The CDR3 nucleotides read TGTGCCAGCAGCTTCAGTGTCGGGGAGCTGTTTTTT.

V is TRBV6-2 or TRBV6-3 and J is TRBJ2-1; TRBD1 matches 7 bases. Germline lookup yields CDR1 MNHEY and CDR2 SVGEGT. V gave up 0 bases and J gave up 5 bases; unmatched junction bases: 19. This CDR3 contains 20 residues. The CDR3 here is CASSYSRDSQGEPYNNEQFF. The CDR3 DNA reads TGTGCCAGCAGTTACTCCCGGGACAGCCAAGGGGAGCCCTATAACAATGAGCAGTTCTTC.

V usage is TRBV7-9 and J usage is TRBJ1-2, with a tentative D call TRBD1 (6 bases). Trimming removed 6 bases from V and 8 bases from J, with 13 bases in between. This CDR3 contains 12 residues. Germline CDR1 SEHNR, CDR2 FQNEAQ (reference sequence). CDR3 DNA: TGTGCCAGCAGACCAGGGGCGGCAGGCTACACCTTC. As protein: CASRPGAAGYTF.

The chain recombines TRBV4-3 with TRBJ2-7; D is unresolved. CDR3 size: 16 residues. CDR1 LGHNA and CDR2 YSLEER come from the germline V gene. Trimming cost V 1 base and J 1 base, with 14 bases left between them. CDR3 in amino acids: CASSQAFSSVSYEQYF. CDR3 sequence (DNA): TGCGCCAGCAGCCAAGCCTTCTCCTCGGTTTCCTACGAGCAGTACTTC.

Written as DNA, the CDR3 is TGCAGCGTTGTAACTCAGGCGCAGTATTTT. This encodes CSVVTQAQYF. The chain uses TRBV29-1 and TRBJ2-3, with no clear D. The CDR3 extends over 10 amino acids. Germline CDR1 SQVTM, CDR2 ANQGSEA. V was trimmed by 4 bases and J by 10 bases, leaving 9 bases between them.

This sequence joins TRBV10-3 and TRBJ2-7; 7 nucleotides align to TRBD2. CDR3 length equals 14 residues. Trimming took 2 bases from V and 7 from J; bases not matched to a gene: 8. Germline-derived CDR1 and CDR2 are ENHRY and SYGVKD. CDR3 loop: CAISEGLGTGEQYF. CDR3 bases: TGTGCCATCAGTGAGGGACTAGGAACGGGGGAGCAGTACTTC.

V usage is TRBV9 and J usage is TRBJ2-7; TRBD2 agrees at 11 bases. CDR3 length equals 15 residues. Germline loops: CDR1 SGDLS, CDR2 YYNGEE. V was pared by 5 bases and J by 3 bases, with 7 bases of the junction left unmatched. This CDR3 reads CASSRLAGNGYEQYF. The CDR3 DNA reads TGTGCCAGCAGTAGACTAGCGGGAAACGGCTACGAGCAGTACTTC.

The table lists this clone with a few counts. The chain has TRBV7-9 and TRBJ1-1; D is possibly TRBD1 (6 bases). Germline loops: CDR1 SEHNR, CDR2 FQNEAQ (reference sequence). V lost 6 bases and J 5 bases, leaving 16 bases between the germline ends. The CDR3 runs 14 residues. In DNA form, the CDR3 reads TGTGCCAGCAGTTCACAGGGATTAGGTACTGAAGCTTTCTTT. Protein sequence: CASSSQGLGTEAFF.

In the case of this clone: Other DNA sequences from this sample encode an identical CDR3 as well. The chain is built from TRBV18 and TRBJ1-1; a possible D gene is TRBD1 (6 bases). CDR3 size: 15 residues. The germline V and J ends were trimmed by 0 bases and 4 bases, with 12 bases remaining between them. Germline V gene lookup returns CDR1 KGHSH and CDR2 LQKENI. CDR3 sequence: CASSPPDGRGTEAFF. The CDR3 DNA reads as TGTGCCAGCTCACCACCGGACGGCAGGGGCACTGAAGCTTTCTTT.

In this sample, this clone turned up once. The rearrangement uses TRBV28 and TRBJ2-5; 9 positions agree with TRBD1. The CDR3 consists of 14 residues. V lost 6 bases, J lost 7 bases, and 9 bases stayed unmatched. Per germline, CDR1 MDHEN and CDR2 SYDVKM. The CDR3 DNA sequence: TGTGCCAGCAGCAAAACAGGGGGCGCCGGGACCCAGTACTTC. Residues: CASSKTGGAGTQYF. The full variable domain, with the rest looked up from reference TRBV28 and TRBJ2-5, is DVKVTQSSRYLVKRTGEKVFLECVQDMDHENMFWYRQDPGLGLRLIYFSYDVKMKEKGDIPEGYSVSREKKERFSLILESASTNQTSMYLCASSKTGGAGTQYFGPGTRLLVL.

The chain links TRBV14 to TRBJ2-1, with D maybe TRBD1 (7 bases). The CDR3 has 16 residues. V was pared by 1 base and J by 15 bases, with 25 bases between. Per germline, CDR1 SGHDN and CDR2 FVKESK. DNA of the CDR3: TGTGCCAGCAGCCAAGGTAGAGGGGGCGCGGGAACCCAAGCGTTCTTC. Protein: CASSQGRGGAGTQAFF.

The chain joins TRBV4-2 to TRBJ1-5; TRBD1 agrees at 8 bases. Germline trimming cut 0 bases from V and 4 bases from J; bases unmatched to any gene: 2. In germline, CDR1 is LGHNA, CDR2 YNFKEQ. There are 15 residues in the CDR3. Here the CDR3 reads CASSQDRTGNQPQHF. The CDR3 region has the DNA TGTGCCAGCAGCCAAGATAGGACAGGGAATCAGCCCCAGCATTTT.

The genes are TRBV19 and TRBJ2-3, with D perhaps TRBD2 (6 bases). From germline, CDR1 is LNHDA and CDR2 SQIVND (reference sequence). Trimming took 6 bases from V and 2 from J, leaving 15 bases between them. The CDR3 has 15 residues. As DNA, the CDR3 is TGTGCCAGTAGCACAGCCGGGGGATTCACAGATACGCAGTATTTT. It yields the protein CASSTAGGFTDTQYF.

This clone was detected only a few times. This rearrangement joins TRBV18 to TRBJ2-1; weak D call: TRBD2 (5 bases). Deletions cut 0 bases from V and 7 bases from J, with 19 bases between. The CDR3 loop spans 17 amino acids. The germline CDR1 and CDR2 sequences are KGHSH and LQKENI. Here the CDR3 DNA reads TGTGCCAGCTCACCACCGCGAGGGAACACCGCCACAAATGAGCAGTTCTTC. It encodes CASSPPRGNTATNEQFF.

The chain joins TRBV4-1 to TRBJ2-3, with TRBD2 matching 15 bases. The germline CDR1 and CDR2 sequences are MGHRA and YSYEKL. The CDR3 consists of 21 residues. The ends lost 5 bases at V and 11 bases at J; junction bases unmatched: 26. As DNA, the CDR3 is TGCGCCAGCAGCTATGTCATTGGACTAGCGGGAGGGCCTAGGCTTCATTTCGAGCAGTATTTT. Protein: CASSYVIGLAGGPRLHFEQYF.

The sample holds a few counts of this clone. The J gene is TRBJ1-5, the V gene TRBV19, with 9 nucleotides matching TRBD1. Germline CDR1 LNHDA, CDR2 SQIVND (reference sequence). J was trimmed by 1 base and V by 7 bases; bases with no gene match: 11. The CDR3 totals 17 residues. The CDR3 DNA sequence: TGTGCCAGTAAGGGGGGGACAGGGCAACAGAGCAATCAGCCCCAGCATTTT. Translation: CASKGGTGQQSNQPQHF.

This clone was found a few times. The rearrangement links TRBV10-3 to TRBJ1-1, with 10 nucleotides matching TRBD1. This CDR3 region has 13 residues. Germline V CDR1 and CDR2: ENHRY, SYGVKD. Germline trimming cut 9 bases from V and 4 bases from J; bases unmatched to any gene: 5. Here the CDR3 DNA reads TGTGCCATAGACAGGGGGCGAGGCACTGAAGCTTTCTTT. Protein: CAIDRGRGTEAFF.

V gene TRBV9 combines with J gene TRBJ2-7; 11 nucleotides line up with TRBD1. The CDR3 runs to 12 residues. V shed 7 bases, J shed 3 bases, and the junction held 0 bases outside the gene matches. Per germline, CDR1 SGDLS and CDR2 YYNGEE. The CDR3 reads CASGTGGYEQYF. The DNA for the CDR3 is TGTGCCAGCGGGACAGGGGGCTACGAGCAGTACTTC.

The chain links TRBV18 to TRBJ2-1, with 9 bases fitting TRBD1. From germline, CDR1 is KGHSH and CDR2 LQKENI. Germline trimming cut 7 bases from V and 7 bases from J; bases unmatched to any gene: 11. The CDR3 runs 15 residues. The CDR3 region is CASYLAGTGRNEQFF. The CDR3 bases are TGTGCCAGCTACTTAGCAGGGACAGGGAGGAATGAGCAGTTCTTC.

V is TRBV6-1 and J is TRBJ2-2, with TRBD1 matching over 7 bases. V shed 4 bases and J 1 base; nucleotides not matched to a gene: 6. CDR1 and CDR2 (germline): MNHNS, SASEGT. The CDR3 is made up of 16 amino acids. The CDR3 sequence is CASSVRDRRNTGELFF. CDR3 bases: TGTGCCAGCAGTGTTCGGGACAGAAGGAACACCGGGGAGCTGTTTTTT.

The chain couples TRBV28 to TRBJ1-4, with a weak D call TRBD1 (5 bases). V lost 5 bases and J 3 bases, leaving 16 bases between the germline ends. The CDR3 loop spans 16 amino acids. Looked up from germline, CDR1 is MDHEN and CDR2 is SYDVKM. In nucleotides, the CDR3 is TGTGCCAGCAGTCCACTTGGGGCATTGGCTAATGAAAAACTGTTTTTT. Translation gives CASSPLGALANEKLFF.